The 19 T cell receptor beta chains below all came from one sample that was sequenced in a study of shared clonotypes between healthy human individuals. The protocol was immunoSEQ multiplex PCR, while the TCRdb copy is restricted to in-frame clones and leaves out a portion. The sample contains roughly 1,000,000 clones, more than 75% of which appear only once. The sequenced material came from memory CD4+ T cells from PBMCs. Subset indicated: CD45RA-negative fraction. The receptors come from a man between 18 and 29 years old in good health. Some clones in this sample may be carry-over from other donors' samples.

The V call is TRBV7-2, the J call TRBJ1-5; D is unclear. The germline CDR1 and CDR2 sequences are SGHTA and FQGNSA. The CDR3 has 15 residues. The germline V and J ends were trimmed by 1 base and 6 bases, with 13 bases remaining between them. Here the CDR3 reads CASSLDGGLGQPQHF. CDR3 nucleotide sequence: TGTGCCAGCAGCTTAGACGGAGGGCTAGGTCAGCCCCAGCATTTT.

The chain has TRBV30 and TRBJ2-7; 10 bases map to TRBD1. V lost 2 bases, J lost 4 bases, and 8 bases stayed unmatched. This CDR3 has 15 amino acids. Germline assignment: CDR1 GTSNPN and CDR2 SVGIG (reference sequence). The CDR3 spells CAWSTGDRGRYEQYF. CDR3 nucleotide sequence: TGTGCCTGGAGTACGGGGGACAGGGGTCGGTACGAGCAGTACTTC.

The rearrangement uses TRBV6-4 and TRBJ1-3, with D unclear. The CDR3 has 16 residues. The V and J ends lost 0 bases and 0 bases respectively, with 9 bases between them. Germline CDR1 and CDR2: MRHNA and SNTAGT. This chain's CDR3 is CASSDSWESSGNTIYF. The CDR3 DNA reads TGTGCCAGCAGTGACTCTTGGGAGAGCTCTGGAAACACCATATATTTT.

This clone was recorded only once. The chain uses TRBV7-9 and TRBJ1-2; unclear D gene. The CDR3 runs to 14 residues. CDR1 and CDR2 from the germline V gene are SEHNR and FQNEAQ (reference sequence). The V end was cut by 7 bases, the J end by 4 bases, with 16 bases between. CDR3 in DNA: TGTGCCAGCACCCCACGGGATGGAAGCTATGGCTACACCTTC. Protein product: CASTPRDGSYGYTF.

The chain is built from TRBV5-4 and TRBJ2-7, with D maybe TRBD2 (7 bases). V was pared by 4 bases and J by 3 bases, with 20 bases between. CDR3 length: 16 residues. Germline assignment: CDR1 SGHNT and CDR2 YYREEE (reference sequence). CDR3 DNA: TGTGCCAGCAGCCCGGTGGGGGGCAGGACTAGCTACGAGCAGTACTTC. Translated: CASSPVGGRTSYEQYF.

This chain joins TRBV6-1 and TRBJ1-1; D possibly corresponds to TRBD1 (5 bases). Germline V gene lookup returns CDR1 MNHNS and CDR2 SASEGT. With 6 bases removed from V and 4 bases from J, the gap between germline ends came to 9 bases. This CDR3 region has 12 residues. The DNA of the CDR3 is TGTGCCAGCAGCAGGGTCGGCACTGAAGCTTTCTTT. It yields the protein CASSRVGTEAFF.

The chain recombines TRBV6-5 with TRBJ1-1, with 7 bases fitting TRBD1. V lost 8 bases to trimming and J lost 12 bases; unmatched junction nucleotides: 12. Germline V CDR1 and CDR2: MNHEY, SVGAGI. The CDR3 has 12 residues. CDR3 sequence (DNA): TGTGCCAGCGAAGGGGGGGGGACAGAAACTTTCTTT. Residues: CASEGGGTETFF.

This chain uses TRBV2 with TRBJ1-4, with D uncertain. Germline assignment: CDR1 SNHLY and CDR2 FYNNEI. There are 15 residues in the CDR3. V lost 6 bases to trimming and J lost 7 bases, with 18 bases between them. CDR3 DNA: TGTGCCAGCAGATCTGAGCCCGGGATTGGTGAAAAACTGTTTTTT. Protein product: CASRSEPGIGEKLFF.

The genes are TRBV11-1 and TRBJ2-1; D call uncertain. The germline V and J ends were trimmed by 5 bases and 3 bases, with 5 bases remaining between them. The CDR3 length is 12 residues. From germline, CDR1 is SGHAT and CDR2 FQDESV (reference sequence). Written as DNA, the CDR3 is TGTGCCAGCAGCACTGGCTACAATGAGCAGTTCTTC. Translated, it gives CASSTGYNEQFF.

This rearrangement joins TRBV11-2 to TRBJ2-4; 7 nucleotides line up with TRBD2. CDR3 length: 19 amino acids. In germline, CDR1 is SGHAT, CDR2 FQNNGV. After removal of 0 bases from V and 0 bases from J, the junction contained 11 bases not matched to a gene. In DNA form, the CDR3 reads TGTGCCAGCAGCTTAGATCTCGTCAGGAGCGGGGTAGCCAAAAACATTCAGTACTTC. It translates to CASSLDLVRSGVAKNIQYF.

The DNA for the CDR3 is TGTGCCAGCAGAATGGACGGCGTTGAAAAACTGTTTTTT. It is translated as CASRMDGVEKLFF. The chain couples TRBV28 to TRBJ1-4; D is uncertain. This CDR3 is built from 13 residues. Trimming took off 6 bases at V and 7 bases at J, with 12 bases between the two ends. From germline, CDR1 is MDHEN and CDR2 SYDVKM.

The chain links TRBV7-2 to TRBJ2-1; either TRBD1 or TRBD2 may fit D (5 bases each). Between the trimmed V and J ends, which lost 0 bases and 9 bases, there was a span of 12 bases. CDR1 SGHTA and CDR2 FQGNSA come from the germline V gene. The CDR3 covers 14 residues. The CDR3 sequence is CASSLALAGSEQFF. The CDR3 nucleotides are TGTGCCAGCAGCTTAGCGCTGGCAGGGAGTGAGCAGTTCTTC.

The J gene is TRBJ2-1, the V gene TRBV5-1, with D possibly being TRBD2 (5 bases). The CDR3 length is 14 residues. The V gene's germline CDR1 is SGHRS and CDR2 YFSETQ. Trimming pared 0 bases from V and 6 bases from J, leaving 10 bases between. This chain's CDR3 is CASSLGSSSNEQFF. As DNA, the CDR3 is TGCGCCAGCAGCTTGGGGTCTAGCAGCAATGAGCAGTTCTTC.

The CDR3 DNA sequence: TGTGCCAGCAGCTTTTTAGGGGACCGCGAGCAGTACTTC. Encoded protein: CASSFLGDREQYF. The gene calls are TRBV5-4 and TRBJ2-7; D is tentatively TRBD1 or TRBD2 (5 bases each). V shed 2 bases and J shed 6 bases, with 12 bases lying between them. This CDR3 spans 13 amino acids. Germline values: CDR1 SGHNT, CDR2 YYREEE (reference sequence).

V is TRBV5-1 and J is TRBJ2-1, with TRBD2 matching 8 bases. The CDR3 contains 15 residues. Per germline, CDR1 SGHRS and CDR2 YFSETQ. With 5 bases clipped from V and 1 base from J, the junction kept 5 bases outside the gene matches. CDR3 residues: CASRFTSGSYNEQFF. As DNA, the CDR3 is TGCGCCAGCAGATTTACTAGCGGATCCTACAATGAGCAGTTCTTC. Full variable domain (rest looked up from reference TRBV5-1 and TRBJ2-1): KAGVTQTPRYLIKTRGQQVTLSCSPISGHRSVSWYQQTPGQGLQFLFEYFSETQRNKGNFPGRFSGRQFSNSRSEMNVSTLELGDSALYLCASRFTSGSYNEQFFGPGTRLTVL.

The J gene is TRBJ2-6, the V gene TRBV18; 8 positions agree with TRBD2. The CDR3 totals 18 residues. Looked up from germline, CDR1 is KGHSH and CDR2 is LQKENI. V lost 3 bases, J lost 1 base, and 8 bases stayed unmatched. CDR3 residues: CASSPERELGSGANVLTF. As DNA, the CDR3 is TGTGCCAGCTCACCGGAGCGGGAGTTAGGATCTGGGGCCAACGTCCTGACTTTC.

This chain uses TRBV5-1 with TRBJ1-2; D ambiguous. V lost 0 bases and J 4 bases, leaving 7 bases between the germline ends. The CDR3 covers 13 residues. The V gene's germline CDR1 is SGHRS and CDR2 YFSETQ. CDR3 coding DNA: TGCGCCAGCAGCTTGGAGGGTGCCTATGGCTACACCTTC. This codes for CASSLEGAYGYTF.

The chain employs TRBV28 and TRBJ1-1; weak D call: TRBD1 (6 bases). The V gene lost 5 bases and the J gene lost 4 bases, with 17 bases spanning the gap. This CDR3 spans 15 amino acids. The germline CDR1 and CDR2 sequences are MDHEN and SYDVKM. The CDR3 DNA sequence: TGTGCCAGCAGTACCCCGGGGGCCCCGGTCACTGAAGCTTTCTTT. It specifies CASSTPGAPVTEAFF.

The V gene is TRBV5-6, the J gene TRBJ1-2; TRBD1 might be the D (5 bases). The CDR3 covers 11 residues. The V gene's germline CDR1 is SGHDT and CDR2 YYEEEE. The ends were cut back, 0 bases at V and 10 bases at J, with 7 bases in the middle. CDR3 loop: CASSLGGDYTF. In nucleotides, the CDR3 is TGTGCCAGCAGCTTGGGAGGGGACTACACCTTC. Full variable domain (remainder filled in from reference TRBV5-6 and TRBJ1-2): DAGVTQSPTHLIKTRGQQVTLRCSPKSGHDTVSWYQQALGQGPQFIFQYYEEEERQRGNFPDRFSGHQFPNYSSELNVNALLLGDSALYLCASSLGGDYTFGSGTRLTVV.